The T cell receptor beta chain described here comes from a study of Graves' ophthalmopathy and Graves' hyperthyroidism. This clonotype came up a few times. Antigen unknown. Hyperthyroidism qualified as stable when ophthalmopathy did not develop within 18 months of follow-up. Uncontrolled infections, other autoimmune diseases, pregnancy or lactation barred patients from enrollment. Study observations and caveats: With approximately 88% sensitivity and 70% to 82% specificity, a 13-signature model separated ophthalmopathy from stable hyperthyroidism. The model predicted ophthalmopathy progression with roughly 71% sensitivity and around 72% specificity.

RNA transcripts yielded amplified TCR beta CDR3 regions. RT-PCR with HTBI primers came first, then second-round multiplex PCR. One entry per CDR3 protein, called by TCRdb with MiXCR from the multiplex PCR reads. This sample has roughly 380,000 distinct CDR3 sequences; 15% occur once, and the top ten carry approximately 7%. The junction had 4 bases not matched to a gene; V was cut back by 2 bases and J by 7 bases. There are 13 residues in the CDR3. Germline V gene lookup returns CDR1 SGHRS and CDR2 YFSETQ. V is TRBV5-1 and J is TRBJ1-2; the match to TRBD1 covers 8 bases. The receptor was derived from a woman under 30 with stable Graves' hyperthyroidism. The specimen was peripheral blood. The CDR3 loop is CASSFPGGSGYTF. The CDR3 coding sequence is TGCGCCAGCAGCTTCCCAGGGGGCAGTGGCTACACCTTC. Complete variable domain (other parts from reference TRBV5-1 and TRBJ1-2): KAGVTQTPRYLIKTRGQQVTLSCSPISGHRSVSWYQQTPGQGLQFLFEYFSETQRNKGNFPGRFSGRQFSNSRSEMNVSTLELGDSALYLCASSFPGGSGYTFGSGTRLTVV.